A selection of T cell receptor beta chains follows, all from one sample in a study of T cells after yellow fever vaccination. A single record per CDR3 protein comes from TCRdb applying MiXCR to the 5' RACE reads. The table shows roughly 180,000 distinct CDR3 sequences, with about 6.2% occurring only once. The sample in question was CD4+ T cells sorted from PBMCs, obtained on the day of the first yellow fever vaccination. These receptors were taken from a man aged 18 to 29 who received the YFV17D yellow fever vaccine. The CDR3 runs from the conserved cysteine through the conserved F or W. The D gene is left open where the match is weak. Clone size appears in some rows only: once, few, many, or a class for an expanded clone.

>TRBJ2-2|TRBV5-1|14|NA|many
CASSLRVNTGELFF
TGCGCCAGCAGCTTGAGGGTTAACACCGGGGAGCTGTTTTTT
>TRBJ1-2|TRBV20-1|16|TRBD1|few
CSAAAGTGKSAGGYTF
TGCAGTGCTGCTGCGGGGACAGGGAAATCAGCGGGAGGCTACACCTTC
>TRBJ1-3|TRBV5-1|12|NA|many
CASTDSGNTIYF
TGCGCCAGTACTGACTCTGGAAACACCATATATTTT
>TRBJ1-5|TRBV19|14|NA|few
CASREIQGHQPQHF
TGTGCCAGTAGGGAAATACAGGGCCATCAGCCCCAGCATTTT
>TRBJ2-5|TRBV7-9|14|NA|few
CASSSVPGKETQYF
TGTGCCAGCAGCTCTGTCCCGGGCAAAGAGACCCAGTACTTC
>TRBJ1-3|TRBV5-1|17|NA|NA
CASSPGPQGLSGNTIYF
TGCGCCAGCAGCCCCGGACCCCAGGGGCTCTCTGGAAACACCATATATTTT
>TRBJ1-1|TRBV7-9|15|NA|many
CASSLAVPWNTEAFF
TGTGCCAGCAGCTTAGCAGTTCCCTGGAACACTGAAGCTTTCTTT
>TRBJ1-2|TRBV3-1|15|TRBD1|NA
CACSTRTGGPYGYTF
TGTGCCTGCAGCACCCGGACAGGGGGCCCCTATGGCTACACCTTC
>TRBJ1-5|TRBV25-1|13|NA|NA
CASEGGRNQPQHF
TGTGCCAGTGAGGGGGGCCGCAATCAGCCCCAGCATTTT
>TRBJ2-1|TRBV7-2|15|TRBD2|many
CASSPRASGYNEQFF
TGTGCCAGCAGCCCACGGGCTAGCGGCTACAATGAGCAGTTCTTC